The 12 T cell receptor beta chains given below trace back to one sample, sequenced in a study of hypomethylating agent response in myelodysplastic syndrome. Only in-frame clones appear in the TCRdb table, and some are missing; sequencing was by immunoSEQ multiplex PCR. The sample comprises fewer than 7,500 clones, 80% to 90% of which are singletons, and 20% to 30% rests with the top ten. The sample in question was bone marrow, obtained before or after starting hypomethylating agent treatment for myelodysplastic syndrome (not recorded which). These receptors came from a human donor with myelodysplastic syndrome.

The rearrangement uses TRBV7-8 and TRBJ2-7; the match to TRBD1 covers 7 bases. The germline gives CDR1 SGHVS, CDR2 FQNEAQ. This CDR3 comprises 15 residues. With 5 bases clipped from V and 0 bases from J, the junction kept 7 bases outside the gene matches. The CDR3 DNA reads as TGTGCCAGCAGCCCCCGGGACAGCCTCTCCTACGAGCAGTACTTC. Translating it yields CASSPRDSLSYEQYF.

Only one count was recorded for this clone. In DNA, the CDR3 is TGTGCCAGCAGCTTCCTAGCGGGGGGGCCGTCGAATGAGCAGTTCTTC. As protein: CASSFLAGGPSNEQFF. The genes are TRBV5-4 and TRBJ2-1; 12 bases map to TRBD2. The CDR3 runs 16 residues. Trimming removed 2 bases from V and 7 bases from J; junction bases left unmatched: 7. Germline CDR1 is SGHNT and CDR2 is YYREEE (reference sequence).

This chain links TRBV19 with TRBJ2-5, with 7 bases lining up with TRBD2. V gave up 3 bases and J gave up 1 base; unmatched junction bases: 5. Per germline, CDR1 LNHDA and CDR2 SQIVND (reference sequence). The CDR3 spans 15 residues. The CDR3 nucleotides are TGTGCCAGTAGTATGGGGGGGTCAGTCCAAGAGACCCAGTACTTC. It encodes CASSMGGSVQETQYF. Together with reference TRBV19 and TRBJ2-5, the CDR3 gives the full variable domain: DGGITQSPKYLFRKEGQNVTLSCEQNLNHDAMYWYRQDPGQGLRLIYYSQIVNDFQKGDIAEGYSVSREKKESFPLTVTSAQKNPTAFYLCASSMGGSVQETQYFGPGTRLLVL.

The chain is built from TRBV7-3 and TRBJ2-1; 7 nucleotides agree with TRBD2. Germline lookup yields CDR1 SGHTA and CDR2 FQGTGA. This CDR3 is 13 amino acids long. J was trimmed by 9 bases and V by 5 bases; bases with no gene match: 7. The CDR3 DNA follows: TGTGCCAGCAGCACTGGACTAGTTGGTGAGCAGTTCTTC. It translates to CASSTGLVGEQFF.

The chain is built from TRBV7-6 and TRBJ2-3, with TRBD2 matching over 8 bases. CDR1 SGHVS and CDR2 FNYEAQ come from the germline V gene. CDR3 length: 18 residues. V trimming: 0 bases; J trimming: 4 bases; junction bases outside the gene matches: 12. The CDR3 here is CASSLALLSGSQADTQYF. The CDR3 DNA sequence: TGTGCCAGCAGCTTAGCCCTTTTGAGCGGGAGTCAGGCAGATACGCAGTATTTT. The full variable domain, its missing parts supplied by reference TRBV7-6 and TRBJ2-3, is GAGVSQSPRYKVTKRGQDVALRCDPISGHVSLYWYRQALGQGPEFLTYFNYEAQQDKSGLPNDRFSAERPEGSISTLTIQRTEQRDSAMYRCASSLALLSGSQADTQYFGPGTRLTVL.

The chain employs TRBV5-1 and TRBJ1-1; D perhaps matches TRBD1 (6 bases). The CDR3 contains 15 residues. Deletions cut 0 bases from V and 1 base from J, with 10 bases between. CDR1 SGHRS and CDR2 YFSETQ come from the germline V gene. The CDR3 spells CASSLDRASNTEAFF. CDR3 bases: TGCGCCAGCAGCTTGGACAGGGCGTCGAACACTGAAGCTTTCTTT.

CDR3 bases: TGTGCCGTGCCTGGCTCACCCGCGAACACCGGGGAGCTGTTTTTT. Translation: CAVPGSPANTGELFF. The J gene is TRBJ2-2, the V gene TRBV28; D gene ambiguous. Trimming pared 11 bases from V and 0 bases from J, leaving 16 bases between. The CDR3 contains 15 residues. The germline gives CDR1 MDHEN, CDR2 SYDVKM.

This clone appeared once. The chain links TRBV19 to TRBJ1-1, with a tentative D call TRBD1 (5 bases). Germline CDR1 LNHDA, CDR2 SQIVND (reference sequence). The CDR3 totals 14 residues. Trimming removed 1 base at V and 1 base at J, with 7 bases between. The CDR3 spells CASSIGQGNTEAFF. The CDR3 DNA is TGTGCCAGTAGTATAGGCCAGGGGAACACTGAAGCTTTCTTT.

In its sample, this clone was seen once. This rearrangement joins TRBV4-1 to TRBJ2-7, with a possible D match to TRBD2 (6 bases). The length of the CDR3 is 14 residues. CDR1 and CDR2 from the germline V gene are MGHRA and YSYEKL. Deletions cut 0 bases from V and 8 bases from J, with 14 bases between. The CDR3 sequence: CASSQDLGGAKQYF. CDR3 in DNA: TGCGCCAGCAGCCAAGATCTAGGCGGGGCAAAGCAGTACTTC.

This chain uses TRBV5-6 with TRBJ2-7; 7 bases are a match to TRBD2. Trimming cost V 2 bases and J 6 bases; bases outside gene matches: 5. The CDR3 consists of 13 residues. Germline V gene lookup returns CDR1 SGHDT and CDR2 YYEEEE. This chain's CDR3 is CASSFGREGEQYF. CDR3 DNA sequence: TGTGCCAGCAGCTTCGGCAGGGAGGGCGAGCAGTACTTC. Full variable domain (remainder filled in from reference TRBV5-6 and TRBJ2-7): DAGVTQSPTHLIKTRGQQVTLRCSPKSGHDTVSWYQQALGQGPQFIFQYYEEEERQRGNFPDRFSGHQFPNYSSELNVNALLLGDSALYLCASSFGREGEQYFGPGTRLTVT.

The chain has TRBV7-9 and TRBJ2-7; D is unclear. The CDR3 sequence is 13 residues long. The germline V and J ends were trimmed by 4 bases and 0 bases, with 7 bases remaining between them. Germline CDR1 reads SEHNR; CDR2 reads FQNEAQ (reference sequence). The CDR3 DNA is TGTGCCAGCAGCTCTTGGAACTCCTACGAGCAGTACTTC. Translation: CASSSWNSYEQYF.

The CDR3 loop is CASSFEQGASYEQYF. As DNA, the CDR3 is TGTGCCAGCAGTTTCGAACAGGGGGCGAGCTACGAGCAGTACTTC. This chain joins TRBV6-6 and TRBJ2-5, with 9 bases matching TRBD1. The DNA end is a closer match to TRBJ2-7, so the J assignment may be wrong. The CDR3 runs 15 residues. Germline CDR1 MNHNY, CDR2 SVGAGI (reference sequence).